The rows below give T cell receptor beta chains drawn from one sample of a study of OX40 agonist ivuxolimab in advanced cancers. The table came from immunoSEQ multiplex PCR; TCRdb's copy has only in-frame clones and leaves some out. The sample includes tens of thousands of clones, 82% of them seen just once. Sequencing used CD4+ or CD8+ T cells sorted from blood, obtained in a trial of the OX40 agonist ivuxolimab. The receptors come from an adult with an advanced solid tumor such as melanoma, head and neck, liver or kidney cancer. CDR3s include the opening cysteine and the closing phenylalanine or tryptophan. The D gene is left open where the match is weak. Size values are once, few and many counts, or a class for expanded clones, and some rows have none.

clone_size: -; v_call: TRBV7-7; j_call: TRBJ2-3; d_call: TRBD2; cdr3_nt: TGTGCCAGCAGCTTTGGGACCCTAGCGGGACAGAATACGCAGTATTTT; cdr3_aa: CASSFGTLAGQNTQYF
clone_size: -; v_call: TRBV7-8; j_call: TRBJ1-1; d_call: TRBD1; cdr3_nt: TGTGCCAGCAGCTCAACAGGGGTGGGCACTGAAGCTTTCTTT; cdr3_aa: CASSSTGVGTEAFF
clone_size: -; v_call: TRBV5-1; j_call: TRBJ2-2; d_call: TRBD1; cdr3_nt: TGCGCCAGCAGACTCGACAGGGGGCGCTACACCGGGGAGCTGTTTTTT; cdr3_aa: CASRLDRGRYTGELFF
clone_size: -; v_call: TRBV7-6; j_call: TRBJ2-2; d_call: -; cdr3_nt: TGTGCCAGCAGCGCCCGAGGGAACACCGGGGAGCTGTTTTTT; cdr3_aa: CASSARGNTGELFF
clone_size: -; v_call: TRBV6-5; j_call: TRBJ1-1; d_call: -; cdr3_nt: TGTGCCAGCAGTTACGGCACCAACACTGAAGCTTTCTTT; cdr3_aa: CASSYGTNTEAFF
clone_size: -; v_call: TRBV10-3; j_call: TRBJ1-1; d_call: TRBD1; cdr3_nt: TGTGCCATCAGAGCCAGACAGGGCCACTCTGAGCGGGATGGAGCTTTCTTT; cdr3_aa: CAIRARQGHSERDGAFF
clone_size: -; v_call: TRBV15; j_call: TRBJ1-4; d_call: -; cdr3_nt: TGTGCCACCAGCAGCCCTTCACGGGACTTGGAAAAACTGTTTTTT; cdr3_aa: CATSSPSRDLEKLFF
clone_size: -; v_call: TRBV10-1; j_call: TRBJ1-1; d_call: TRBD1; cdr3_nt: TGCGCCAGCAGTGAGACAGGGGGAATGAACACTGAAGCTTTCTTT; cdr3_aa: CASSETGGMNTEAFF
clone_size: -; v_call: TRBV29-1; j_call: TRBJ2-7; d_call: TRBD1; cdr3_nt: TGCAGCGTTGAAGGGTGGCAGGGGGTAGGCGAGCAGTACTTC; cdr3_aa: CSVEGWQGVGEQYF
clone_size: -; v_call: TRBV5-1; j_call: TRBJ1-1; d_call: TRBD1; cdr3_nt: TGCGCCAGCAGCTTGGCCTCGGGACAGGGTGAAGCTTTCTTT; cdr3_aa: CASSLASGQGEAFF
clone_size: -; v_call: TRBV4-2; j_call: TRBJ1-2; d_call: -; cdr3_nt: TGTGCCAGCAGCCAAGAATTAGTCAGGGTCTATGGCTACACCTTC; cdr3_aa: CASSQELVRVYGYTF
clone_size: few; v_call: TRBV2; j_call: TRBJ1-6; d_call: TRBD1; cdr3_nt: TGTGCCAGCAGCGGACAGGACGGCAGCAGGTCACCCCTCCACTTT; cdr3_aa: CASSGQDGSRSPLHF
clone_size: -; v_call: TRBV5-1; j_call: TRBJ2-1; d_call: TRBD2; cdr3_nt: TGCGCCAGCAGCTTGTCTAGCGGGAGGGCCACGCAGTTCTTC; cdr3_aa: CASSLSSGRATQFF
clone_size: -; v_call: TRBV6-5; j_call: TRBJ2-3; d_call: TRBD1; cdr3_nt: TGTGCCAGCCACCCTCAGGGGGAATCTACAGATACGCAGTATTTT; cdr3_aa: CASHPQGESTDTQYF
clone_size: once; v_call: TRBV5-1; j_call: TRBJ1-4; d_call: -; cdr3_nt: TGCGCCAGCAGCTTGAGGGCAGGGACTAATGAAAAACTGTTTTTT; cdr3_aa: CASSLRAGTNEKLFF
clone_size: -; v_call: TRBV28; j_call: TRBJ2-7; d_call: TRBD1; cdr3_nt: TGTGCCAGCAGTTCGCGCTGGACAGGGAGGACCTACGAGCAGTACTTC; cdr3_aa: CASSSRWTGRTYEQYF
clone_size: -; v_call: TRBV7-9; j_call: TRBJ1-4; d_call: -; cdr3_nt: TGTGCCAGCAGCTTAGAGGGCGGAAAACTGTTTTTT; cdr3_aa: CASSLEGGKLFF
clone_size: few; v_call: TRBV7-8; j_call: TRBJ1-1; d_call: -; cdr3_nt: TGTGCCAGCAGCTTAGCGCTTAACACTGAAGCTTTCTTT; cdr3_aa: CASSLALNTEAFF
clone_size: few; v_call: TRBV4-3; j_call: TRBJ2-7; d_call: TRBD2; cdr3_nt: TGCGCCAGCAGCCAAGCCGGGACTAGCGGGTACGAGCAGTACTTC; cdr3_aa: CASSQAGTSGYEQYF
clone_size: -; v_call: TRBV28; j_call: TRBJ2-3; d_call: TRBD1; cdr3_nt: TGTGCCAGCACCAGACCGGGACAGGAACCAAGCACAGATACGCAGTATTTT; cdr3_aa: CASTRPGQEPSTDTQYF
clone_size: -; v_call: TRBV7-2; j_call: TRBJ2-2; d_call: -; cdr3_nt: TGTGCCAGCAGGCTCGGGTCTACCGGGGAGCTGTTTTTT; cdr3_aa: CASRLGSTGELFF
clone_size: -; v_call: TRBV6-5; j_call: TRBJ1-4; d_call: -; cdr3_nt: TGTGCCAGCAGCCGACTCGGGGCAACTAATGAAAAACTGTTTTTT; cdr3_aa: CASSRLGATNEKLFF
clone_size: -; v_call: TRBV2; j_call: TRBJ2-2; d_call: -; cdr3_nt: TGTGCCAGCAACTTGCGGGCCGGGGAGCTGTTTTTT; cdr3_aa: CASNLRAGELFF
clone_size: -; v_call: TRBV6-5; j_call: TRBJ2-2; d_call: -; cdr3_nt: TGTGCCAGCAGACGAAGGACGGTGAACACCGGGGAGCTGTTTTTT; cdr3_aa: CASRRRTVNTGELFF
clone_size: -; v_call: TRBV28; j_call: TRBJ1-2; d_call: -; cdr3_nt: TGTGCCAGCAGTTTAGCCGTGGAGGGATATGGCTACACCTTC; cdr3_aa: CASSLAVEGYGYTF
clone_size: -; v_call: TRBV5-4; j_call: TRBJ2-4; d_call: TRBD1; cdr3_nt: TGTGCCAGCAGCTGCACAGGGGGCTGGGCCCCTTGCGGTGAAAACATTCAGTACTTC; cdr3_aa: CASSCTGGWAPCGENIQYF
clone_size: -; v_call: TRBV2; j_call: TRBJ2-2; d_call: -; cdr3_nt: TGTGCCAGCAGGACTACGGACTTGCCCGGGGAGCTGTTTTTT; cdr3_aa: CASRTTDLPGELFF
clone_size: -; v_call: TRBV15; j_call: TRBJ2-2; d_call: -; cdr3_nt: TGTGCCACCAGCAGAGATCAGGGGGGTGCCACCGGGGAGCTGTTTTTT; cdr3_aa: CATSRDQGGATGELFF